This T cell receptor beta chain was identified in a study of cytomegalovirus exposure and HLA in healthy donors. The PCR had 60 Vbeta and 13 Jbeta primers. Sequenced by immunoSEQ multiplex PCR; TCRdb stores in-frame clones only, minus some. This repertoire shows around 190,000 clones, over 60% found once; its top ten account for 1.1%. Trimming cost V 1 base and J 0 bases, with 8 bases left between them. CDR1 is SGHNT and CDR2 is YYREEE in the germline V gene (reference sequence). The CDR3 is made up of 15 amino acids. The chain recombines TRBV5-4 with TRBJ2-1; TRBD2 might be the D (5 bases). The source is a woman in her 40s in good health and CMV-seronegative. The sequencing sample was made of PBMCs. The CDR3 region has the DNA TGTGCCAGCAGCTTGACTAGTGTCTCCTACAATGAGCAGTTCTTC. Its protein is CASSLTSVSYNEQFF. The full variable domain, with the rest looked up from reference TRBV5-4 and TRBJ2-1, is ETGVTQSPTHLIKTRGQQVTLRCSSQSGHNTVSWYQQALGQGPQFIFQYYREEENGRGNFPPRFSGLQFPNYSSELNVNALELDDSALYLCASSLTSVSYNEQFFGPGTRLTVL.